This note documents a single TCR beta chain sequence. Germline CDR1 and CDR2: GTSNPN and SVGIG (reference sequence). This CDR3 contains 12 residues. J lost 8 bases, V lost 2 bases, and 5 bases had no gene match. The sample is drawn from a study of cytomegalovirus exposure and HLA in healthy donors. In the PCR, 60 Vbeta and 13 Jbeta primers were used. The table came from immunoSEQ multiplex PCR; TCRdb's copy has only in-frame clones and leaves some out. The data show hundreds of thousands of clones, about 87% seen once. The sequencing input was PBMCs. The TCR sequence derives from a woman under 30 in good health and CMV-seronegative. The chain recombines TRBV30 with TRBJ1-1; 7 nucleotides match TRBD1. Here the CDR3 DNA reads TGTGCCTGGAGTCTTGGGACAGCGGAAGCTTTCTTT. It translates to CAWSLGTAEAFF.